Presented here are 31 T cell receptor beta chains from one specimen sequenced in a study of blood T cell repertoires in COVID-19. Here immunoSEQ multiplex PCR was the method, and the copy in TCRdb shows in-frame clones only, minus some. The profile shows hundreds of thousands of clones, 70% to 90% of them singletons. Sequenced sample: peripheral blood. All receptors come from a man between 18 and 35 years old with active or convalescent COVID-19.

V and J are TRBV7-8 and TRBJ1-1, with no clear D. Between the trimmed V and J ends, which lost 3 bases and 1 base, there was a span of 9 bases. Germline V gene data show CDR1 as SGHVS and CDR2 as FQNEAQ. The CDR3 spans 14 residues. CDR3 sequence: CASSFRQPNTEAFF. The CDR3, as DNA: TGTGCCAGCAGCTTCAGGCAGCCGAACACTGAAGCTTTCTTT. Based on the CDR3 plus reference TRBV7-8 and TRBJ1-1, the full variable domain is GAGVSQSPRYKVAKRGQDVALRCDPISGHVSLFWYQQALGQGPEFLTYFQNEAQLDKSGLPSDRFFAERPEGSVSTLKIQRTQQEDSAVYLCASSFRQPNTEAFFGQGTRLTVV.

This chain connects TRBV5-1 to TRBJ1-2, with D unclear. V lost 5 bases and J 5 bases, leaving 13 bases between the germline ends. Looked up from germline, CDR1 is SGHRS and CDR2 is YFSETQ. The CDR3 spans 13 residues. This chain's CDR3 is CASRISGVYGYTF. The CDR3 coding sequence is TGCGCCAGCAGGATCAGCGGGGTTTATGGCTACACCTTC.

V usage is TRBV28 and J usage is TRBJ2-5, with D tentatively TRBD2 (6 bases). Between the trimmed V and J ends, which lost 5 bases and 5 bases, there was a span of 15 bases. CDR3 size: 14 residues. CDR1 and CDR2 from the germline V gene are MDHEN and SYDVKM. The CDR3 region has the DNA TGTGCCAGCAGTACCCCGTTCCGGGGGGAGACCCAGTACTTC. This gives the protein CASSTPFRGETQYF.

The V gene is TRBV6-1, the J gene TRBJ2-2; no clear D. CDR3 length equals 14 residues. Trimming removed 1 base at V and 3 bases at J, with 6 bases between. Germline V gene lookup returns CDR1 MNHNS and CDR2 SASEGT. This CDR3 reads CASSEVLDTGELFF. In DNA, the CDR3 is TGTGCCAGCAGTGAAGTTCTTGACACCGGGGAGCTGTTTTTT.

This rearrangement joins TRBV28 to TRBJ1-6, with D unresolved. Trimming left V 6 bases short and J 6 bases short, with 9 bases between. Per germline, CDR1 MDHEN and CDR2 SYDVKM. The CDR3 is 13 amino acids. CDR3 amino acids: CASRWAPNSPLHF. The CDR3 DNA is TGTGCCAGCAGGTGGGCTCCTAATTCACCCCTCCACTTT.

The V gene is TRBV7-2, the J gene TRBJ1-2; a weak D match, TRBD1 (5 bases). Germline V gene sequence: CDR1 SGHTA, CDR2 FQGNSA. Trimming shortened V by 5 bases and J by 5 bases, and 18 bases separated the two germline ends. CDR3 length: 15 amino acids. The CDR3 sequence: CASSLRAGSRYGYTF. The DNA for the CDR3 is TGTGCCAGCAGCCTAAGGGCAGGGTCTCGATATGGCTACACCTTC.

This sequence joins TRBV11-2 and TRBJ1-2, with D hard to call. CDR3 length equals 14 residues. Germline V gene lookup returns CDR1 SGHAT and CDR2 FQNNGV. V gave up 1 base and J gave up 2 bases, with 8 bases separating them. In DNA, the CDR3 is TGTGCCAGCAGCTTAGGTCCGGGGAACTATGGCTACACCTTC. Amino acid sequence: CASSLGPGNYGYTF.

The count of this clone is one. The rearrangement uses TRBV7-3 and TRBJ2-1; maybe TRBD1 (6 bases). Looked up from germline, CDR1 is SGHTA and CDR2 is FQGTGA. The V gene lost 1 base and the J gene lost 7 bases, with 20 bases spanning the gap. The CDR3 is 17 amino acids. This chain's CDR3 is CASSLISRQDGLNEQFF. In DNA, the CDR3 is TGTGCCAGCAGCTTAATTTCCCGACAGGACGGTTTGAATGAGCAGTTCTTC.

This clone appeared once. The rearrangement uses TRBV7-2 and TRBJ2-7; D remains unclear. Trimming shortened V by 5 bases and J by 2 bases, and 16 bases separated the two germline ends. Germline CDR1 reads SGHTA; CDR2 reads FQGNSA. The CDR3 sequence is 15 residues long. CDR3 region: CASSRKIQETYEQYF. DNA for the CDR3: TGTGCCAGCAGCCGTAAAATCCAAGAGACCTACGAGCAGTACTTC.

The chain employs TRBV19 and TRBJ2-5; the match to TRBD2 covers 13 bases. The trim removed 4 bases at V and 5 bases at J, leaving 7 bases unmatched. Germline V lookup: CDR1 LNHDA, CDR2 SQIVND (reference sequence). There are 16 residues in the CDR3. Here the CDR3 DNA reads TGTGCCAGTAGTAAATGGACTAGCGGGAGTGGGGAGACCCAGTACTTC. Translation: CASSKWTSGSGETQYF.

This clone was recorded once. The rearrangement links TRBV9 to TRBJ1-2; TRBD1 is a possible D gene (6 bases). V gave up 4 bases and J gave up 4 bases, with 8 bases separating them. CDR1 and CDR2 (germline): SGDLS, YYNGEE. The CDR3 length is 12 residues. The CDR3 loop reads CASSTGFYGYTF. CDR3 coding DNA: TGTGCCAGCAGCACAGGGTTCTATGGCTACACCTTC. The variable domain in full, completed from reference TRBV9 and TRBJ1-2, reads DSGVTQTPKHLITATGQRVTLRCSPRSGDLSVYWYQQSLDQGLQFLIQYYNGEERAKGNILERFSAQQFPDLHSELNLSSLELGDSALYFCASSTGFYGYTFGSGTRLTVV.

The rearrangement joins TRBV25-1 to TRBJ1-2; D is possibly TRBD1 (5 bases). The CDR3 loop spans 15 amino acids. Trimming left V 5 bases short and J 2 bases short, with 15 bases between. The germline V gene has CDR1 MGHDK and CDR2 SYGVNS. The CDR3 DNA reads as TGTGCCAGCAGTCCGGGTGACAGAGCCAACTATGGCTACACCTTC. Its translation: CASSPGDRANYGYTF.

This chain connects TRBV7-2 to TRBJ2-3; TRBD2 aligns across 10 bases. V shed 5 bases and J 5 bases; nucleotides not matched to a gene: 4. Looked up from germline, CDR1 is SGHTA and CDR2 is FQGNSA. The CDR3 runs 14 residues. CDR3: CASSPSGGRDTQYF. The CDR3 DNA reads as TGTGCCAGCAGCCCTAGCGGGGGAAGAGATACGCAGTATTTT.

This clone has more than one count but fewer than ten. The chain uses TRBV6-5 and TRBJ1-1; perhaps TRBD1 as D (5 bases). Trimming shortened V by 6 bases and J by 6 bases, and 17 bases separated the two germline ends. CDR1 and CDR2 from the germline V gene are MNHEY and SVGAGI. CDR3 length equals 14 residues. CDR3 nucleotide sequence: TGTGCCAGCAGCTCCATCAGGGATTGGGCTGAAGCTTTCTTT. Its translation: CASSSIRDWAEAFF.

The rearrangement uses TRBV3-1 (or the pseudogene TRBV3-2) and TRBJ2-7; TRBD2 matches at 7 bases. The V gene's germline CDR1 is LGHDT and CDR2 YNNKEL (reference sequence). V lost 4 bases and J lost 7; bases outside the gene matches: 7. This CDR3 comprises 13 residues. The CDR3 DNA reads TGTGCCAGCAGCCCCGCCCCGGGAGGTGAGCAGTACTTC. Translating gives CASSPAPGGEQYF.

The chain uses TRBV4-3 and TRBJ1-3; D remains unclear. The CDR3 sequence is 16 residues long. V was cut by 1 base and J by 0 bases, with 10 bases left in between. CDR1 is LGHNA, CDR2 YSLEER, per germline. The CDR3 sequence: CASSQGWRTSGNTIYF. CDR3 coding DNA: TGCGCCAGCAGCCAAGGGTGGAGGACCTCTGGAAACACCATATATTTT.

The rearrangement joins TRBV29-1 to TRBJ2-1, with D possibly being TRBD2 (6 bases). The CDR3 is 13 residues long. The V gene's germline CDR1 is SQVTM and CDR2 ANQGSEA. V shed 5 bases and J shed 9 bases, with 17 bases lying between them. CDR3 sequence reads: CSVRPGGSGEQFF. CDR3 coding DNA: TGCAGCGTTCGTCCCGGGGGATCTGGTGAGCAGTTCTTC.

This chain joins TRBV5-4 and TRBJ2-1; TRBD1 agrees at 8 bases. In germline, CDR1 is SGHNT, CDR2 YYREEE (reference sequence). The CDR3 is 16 residues long. Trimming cost V 3 bases and J 0 bases; bases outside gene matches: 5. The CDR3 DNA reads as TGTGCCAGCAGCTCGACCGGGACAGGCTCCTACAATGAGCAGTTCTTC. Its protein product is CASSSTGTGSYNEQFF.

The rearrangement joins TRBV27 to TRBJ1-5, with 10 bases matching TRBD1. CDR1 is MNHEY and CDR2 is SMNVEV in the germline V gene (reference sequence). The CDR3 totals 15 residues. After removal of 9 bases from V and 5 bases from J, the junction contained 10 bases not matched to a gene. Here the CDR3 DNA reads TGTGCCAGTGAGGTCGGGACAGGGGTATATCAGCCCCAGCATTTT. Residues: CASEVGTGVYQPQHF.

The genes are TRBV27 and TRBJ1-4, with 9 bases lining up with TRBD1. The CDR3 sequence is 17 residues long. V shed 3 bases and J 8 bases; nucleotides not matched to a gene: 13. Germline V CDR1 and CDR2: MNHEY, SMNVEV (reference sequence). The CDR3 is CASSFGTGPFDNEKLFF. Here the CDR3 DNA reads TGTGCCAGCAGTTTTGGGACAGGGCCGTTCGATAACGAAAAACTGTTTTTT.

This clone was found once. The chain carries TRBV6-2 or TRBV6-3 and TRBJ2-3, with D perhaps matching TRBD2 (5 bases). The CDR3 has 12 amino acids. The germline gives CDR1 MNHEY, CDR2 SVGEGT. Trimming pared 4 bases from V and 7 bases from J, leaving 9 bases between. CDR3 amino acids: CASSSRTHTQYF. In DNA, the CDR3 is TGTGCCAGCAGTTCTAGGACTCATACGCAGTATTTT.

This chain links TRBV7-9 with TRBJ1-2; D is perhaps TRBD1 (5 bases). The length of the CDR3 is 14 residues. Trimming removed 5 bases at V and 4 bases at J, with 14 bases between. From germline, CDR1 is SEHNR and CDR2 FQNEAQ (reference sequence). CDR3 nucleotides: TGTGCCAGCAGCGCTCAGGGAAAGGGCTATGGCTACACCTTC. Translated, it gives CASSAQGKGYGYTF.

The CDR3 coding sequence is TGCGCCAGCGCGGCTCTAGACACAGATACGCAGTATTTT. This gives the protein CASAALDTDTQYF. V and J are TRBV5-1 and TRBJ2-3; unclear D gene. V lost 7 bases and J 2 bases, leaving 11 bases between the germline ends. From germline, CDR1 is SGHRS and CDR2 YFSETQ. The length of the CDR3 is 13 residues.

The CDR3 DNA reads TGTGCCAGCAGCCCCGGACACGAGAGCAATCAGCCCCAGCATTTT. It yields the protein CASSPGHESNQPQHF. The rearrangement links TRBV5-8 to TRBJ1-5; perhaps TRBD1 as D (5 bases). Germline V gene data show CDR1 as SGHTS and CDR2 as YDEGEE. The CDR3 contains 15 residues. The ends were cut back, 4 bases at V and 1 base at J, with 12 bases in the middle.

V is TRBV21-1 and J is TRBJ2-2; the listed D gene, TRBD1, was not tested against the DNA. TRBV21-1 is assigned pseudogene status. CDR3 size: 17 residues. CDR3 in amino acids: CASQKRQGGRNTGELFF. CDR3 nucleotides: TGTGCCAGCCAAAAGAGACAGGGTGGGCGAAACACCGGGGAGCTGTTTTTT.

The chain uses TRBV10-3 and TRBJ2-7; 11 bases line up with TRBD1. Germline V gene data show CDR1 as ENHRY and CDR2 as SYGVKD. V shed 10 bases, J shed 5 bases, and the junction held 10 bases outside the gene matches. The length of the CDR3 is 14 residues. The CDR3 reads CANAKGQGVDEQYF. As DNA, the CDR3 is TGTGCCAACGCAAAGGGACAGGGGGTCGACGAGCAGTACTTC.

V and J are TRBV2 and TRBJ2-1; 7 bases are shared with TRBD2. The CDR3 sequence is 13 residues long. Germline V lookup: CDR1 SNHLY, CDR2 FYNNEI. Germline trimming cut 3 bases from V and 10 bases from J; bases unmatched to any gene: 6. The CDR3 sequence is CASSDKRDGEQFF. The CDR3 DNA sequence: TGTGCCAGCAGTGATAAGCGGGACGGGGAGCAGTTCTTC.

V usage is TRBV9 and J usage is TRBJ2-1; 8 bases line up with TRBD2. V gave up 2 bases and J gave up 0 bases; unmatched junction bases: 7. The CDR3 has 17 residues. Germline V gene sequence: CDR1 SGDLS, CDR2 YYNGEE. DNA of the CDR3: TGTGCCAGCAGCGTCCCCGTGGCGGGGGGCTCCTACAATGAGCAGTTCTTC. Translating it yields CASSVPVAGGSYNEQFF. The full variable domain, completed using reference TRBV9 and TRBJ2-1, is DSGVTQTPKHLITATGQRVTLRCSPRSGDLSVYWYQQSLDQGLQFLIQYYNGEERAKGNILERFSAQQFPDLHSELNLSSLELGDSALYFCASSVPVAGGSYNEQFFGPGTRLTVL.

The chain uses TRBV7-2 and TRBJ2-5, with 8 bases fitting TRBD2. This CDR3 contains 15 residues. The V gene's germline CDR1 is SGHTA and CDR2 FQGNSA. J was trimmed by 5 bases and V by 5 bases; bases with no gene match: 10. Written as DNA, the CDR3 is TGTGCCAGCAGCCCTAAAGCGGGAGCGGGGGAGACCCAGTACTTC. The encoded protein is CASSPKAGAGETQYF. Variable domain in full (rest from reference TRBV7-2 and TRBJ2-5): GAGVSQSPSNKVTEKGKDVELRCDPISGHTALYWYRQSLGQGLEFLIYFQGNSAPDKSGLPSDRFSAERTGGSVSTLTIQRTQQEDSAVYLCASSPKAGAGETQYFGPGTRLLVL.

The chain couples TRBV7-2 to TRBJ2-7; 10 positions agree with TRBD2. The CDR3 has 15 amino acids. The germline V gene encodes CDR1 SGHTA and CDR2 FQGNSA. Losses at the gene ends were 5 bases for V and 3 bases for J; bases not matched to a gene: 7. The CDR3 nucleotides are TGTGCCAGCAGCATTAGCGGGGGGCCTCTCTACGAGCAGTACTTC. Amino acid sequence: CASSISGGPLYEQYF.

The V call is TRBV7-2, the J call TRBJ1-1, with D possibly matching TRBD1 (5 bases). The CDR3 has 13 amino acids. Germline V gene sequence: CDR1 SGHTA, CDR2 FQGNSA. V gave up 2 bases and J gave up 8 bases, with 12 bases separating them. CDR3 region: CASSLWGEREAFF. The DNA for the CDR3 is TGTGCCAGCAGCTTATGGGGGGAGCGGGAAGCTTTCTTT.